The present T cell receptor beta chain was sequenced within a study of CD8 T cells in Susac syndrome. Study information: At blood draw, Susac syndrome patients were therapy-naive, on corticosteroids, or on intravenous immunoglobulin alone.

Only one count was recorded for this clonotype. Its antigen is undetermined. Each Susac syndrome patient had definite or probable disease by recently defined criteria. The CDR3 runs to 16 residues. The V and J ends lost 1 base and 1 base, in that order; junction bases with no gene match: 6. CDR1 is LGHNA and CDR2 is YSLEER in the germline V gene. Reverse transcription of roughly 0.45 to 1 ug RNA used random hexamers. Across 54 Vbeta and 13 Jbeta, TCR beta CDR3 was amplified with immunoSEQ multiplex PCR. Each CDR3 protein is one row after TCRdb ran MiXCR on the immunoSEQ multiplex PCR reads. The sample has approximately 83,000 distinct CDR3 sequences, 90% to 95% seen once. Notes on the study in general: The study admitted that it had a relatively small number of individuals in its TCR sequencing and HLA analysis.

This TCR was recovered from a human donor with Susac syndrome. The chain has TRBV4-3 and TRBJ2-7, with 8 bases matching TRBD1. Sequences were obtained from CD8+ T cells from PBMCs. CDR3 residues: CASSQGRNRGSYEQYF. CDR3 coding DNA: TGCGCCAGCAGCCAAGGGCGTAACAGGGGGTCCTACGAGCAGTACTTC.